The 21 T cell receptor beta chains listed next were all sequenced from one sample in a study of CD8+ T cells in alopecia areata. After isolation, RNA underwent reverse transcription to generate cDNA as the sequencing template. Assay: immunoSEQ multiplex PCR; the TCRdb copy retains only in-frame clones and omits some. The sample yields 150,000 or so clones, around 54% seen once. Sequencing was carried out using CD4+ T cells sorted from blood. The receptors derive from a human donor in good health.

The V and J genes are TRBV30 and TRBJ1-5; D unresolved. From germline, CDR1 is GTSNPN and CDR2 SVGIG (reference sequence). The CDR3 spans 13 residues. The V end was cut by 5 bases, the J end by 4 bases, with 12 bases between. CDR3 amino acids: CAWGVTGNQPQHF. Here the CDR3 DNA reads TGTGCCTGGGGGGTTACCGGGAATCAGCCCCAGCATTTT. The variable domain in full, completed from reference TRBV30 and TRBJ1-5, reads SQTIHQWPATLVQPVGSPLSLECTVEGTSNPNLYWYRQAAGRGLQLLFYSVGIGQISSEVPQNLSASRPQDRQFILSSKKLLLSDSGFYLCAWGVTGNQPQHFGDGTRLSIL.

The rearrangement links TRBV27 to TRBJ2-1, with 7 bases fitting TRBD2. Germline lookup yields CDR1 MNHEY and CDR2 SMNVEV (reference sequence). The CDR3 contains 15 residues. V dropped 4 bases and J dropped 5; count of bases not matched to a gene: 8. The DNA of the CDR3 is TGTGCCAGCAGTTCCAAGGGCGGGAGACACAATGAGCAGTTCTTC. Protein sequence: CASSSKGGRHNEQFF.

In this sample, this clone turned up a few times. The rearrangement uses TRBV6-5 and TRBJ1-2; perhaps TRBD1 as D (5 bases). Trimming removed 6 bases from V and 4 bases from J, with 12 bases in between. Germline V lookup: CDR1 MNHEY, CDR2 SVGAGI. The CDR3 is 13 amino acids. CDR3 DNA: TGTGCCAGCAGGGCCGGGGCCGGCTATGGCTACACCTTC. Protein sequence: CASRAGAGYGYTF.

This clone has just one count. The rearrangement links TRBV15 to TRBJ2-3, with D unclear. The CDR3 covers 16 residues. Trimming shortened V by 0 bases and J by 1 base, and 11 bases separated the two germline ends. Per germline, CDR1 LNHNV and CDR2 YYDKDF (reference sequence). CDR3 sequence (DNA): TGTGCCACCAGCAGAGATGAGTGGCGTGGCACAGATACGCAGTATTTT. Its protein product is CATSRDEWRGTDTQYF.

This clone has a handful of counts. The CDR3 region has the DNA TGTGCCAGCAATAAGAACCTGATGGGGTCGGCAAGCACAGATACGCAGTATTTT. Translated, it gives CASNKNLMGSASTDTQYF. V gene TRBV2 combines with J gene TRBJ2-3; no firm D call. CDR3 length: 18 amino acids. V lost 7 bases, J lost 0 bases, and 23 bases lay in between. Germline lookup yields CDR1 SNHLY and CDR2 FYNNEI.

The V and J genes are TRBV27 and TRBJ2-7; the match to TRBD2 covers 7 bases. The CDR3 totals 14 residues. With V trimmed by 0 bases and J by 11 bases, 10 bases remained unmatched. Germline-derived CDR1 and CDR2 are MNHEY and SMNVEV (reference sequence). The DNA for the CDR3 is TGTGCCAGCAGTTTATCGACTCATACAGCGGGAAAGTACTTC. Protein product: CASSLSTHTAGKYF.

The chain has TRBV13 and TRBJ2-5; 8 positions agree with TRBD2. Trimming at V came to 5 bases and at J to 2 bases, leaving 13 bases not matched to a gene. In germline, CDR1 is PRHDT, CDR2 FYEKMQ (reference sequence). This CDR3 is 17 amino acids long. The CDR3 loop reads CASSLVREGRRQETQYF. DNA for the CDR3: TGTGCCAGCAGCCTCGTCCGGGAGGGCCGTCGGCAAGAGACCCAGTACTTC.

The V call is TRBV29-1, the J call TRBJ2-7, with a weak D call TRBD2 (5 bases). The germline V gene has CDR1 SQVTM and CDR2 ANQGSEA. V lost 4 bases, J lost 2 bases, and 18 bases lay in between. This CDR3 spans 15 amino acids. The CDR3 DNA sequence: TGCAGCGTTGTAACGGTGAGGGCGAGGACCTACGAGCAGTACTTC. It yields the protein CSVVTVRARTYEQYF.

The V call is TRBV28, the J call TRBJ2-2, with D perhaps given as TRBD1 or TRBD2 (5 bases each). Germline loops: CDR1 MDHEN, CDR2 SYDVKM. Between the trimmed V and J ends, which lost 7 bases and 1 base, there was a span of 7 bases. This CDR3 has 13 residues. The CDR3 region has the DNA TGTGCCAGCAAGAGGGGGAACACCGGGGAGCTGTTTTTT. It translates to CASKRGNTGELFF.

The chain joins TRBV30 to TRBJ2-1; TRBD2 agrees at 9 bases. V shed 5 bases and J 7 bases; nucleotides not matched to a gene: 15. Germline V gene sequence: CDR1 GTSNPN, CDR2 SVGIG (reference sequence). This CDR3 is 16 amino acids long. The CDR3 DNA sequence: TGTGCCTGGGGGGGCTGGGCTAGCGGGAATAGGAATGAGCAGTTCTTC. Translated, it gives CAWGGWASGNRNEQFF.

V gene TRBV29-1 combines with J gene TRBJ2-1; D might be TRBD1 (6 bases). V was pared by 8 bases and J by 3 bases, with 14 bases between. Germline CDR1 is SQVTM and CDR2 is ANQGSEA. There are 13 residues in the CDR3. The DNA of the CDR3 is TGCAGCTCGAGGACAGCCGACTACAATGAGCAGTTCTTC. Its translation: CSSRTADYNEQFF.

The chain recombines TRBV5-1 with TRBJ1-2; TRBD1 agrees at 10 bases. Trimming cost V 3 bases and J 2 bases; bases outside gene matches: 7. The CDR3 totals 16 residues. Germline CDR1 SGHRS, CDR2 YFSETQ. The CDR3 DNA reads TGCGCCAGCAGCTGGACTAGACAGGGGGCCAACTATGGCTACACCTTC. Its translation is CASSWTRQGANYGYTF.

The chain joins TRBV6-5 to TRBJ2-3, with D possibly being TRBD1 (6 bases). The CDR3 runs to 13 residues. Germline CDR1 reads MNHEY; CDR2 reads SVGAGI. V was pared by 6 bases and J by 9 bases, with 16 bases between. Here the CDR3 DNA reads TGTGCCAGCAGAGAACCCACAGGGCGCACGCAGTATTTT. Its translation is CASREPTGRTQYF.

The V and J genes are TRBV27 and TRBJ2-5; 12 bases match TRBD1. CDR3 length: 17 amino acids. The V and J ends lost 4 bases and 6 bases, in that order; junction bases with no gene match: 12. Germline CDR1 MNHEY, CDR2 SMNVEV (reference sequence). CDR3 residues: CASSSPSPGTGGQTQYF. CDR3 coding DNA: TGTGCCAGCAGTTCCCCCTCTCCCGGGACAGGGGGCCAGACCCAGTACTTC.

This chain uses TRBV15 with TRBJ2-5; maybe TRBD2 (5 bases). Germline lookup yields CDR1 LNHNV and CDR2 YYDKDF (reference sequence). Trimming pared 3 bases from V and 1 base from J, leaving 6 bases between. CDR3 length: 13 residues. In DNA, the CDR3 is TGTGCCACCAGCAGGGACTTCCAAGAGACCCAGTACTTC. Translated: CATSRDFQETQYF.

DNA for the CDR3: TGCGCCAGCAGTCAATCGCGGGGAGGGTACAGGGCCCTTAAAACGCCCTATGGCTACACCTTC. This encodes CASSQSRGGYRALKTPYGYTF. The J gene is TRBJ1-2, the V gene TRBV23-1; D is perhaps TRBD1 (6 bases). TRBV23-1 is recorded as an ORF, its role being uncertain. Trimming took off 0 bases at V and 4 bases at J, with 30 bases between the two ends. This CDR3 is built from 21 residues.

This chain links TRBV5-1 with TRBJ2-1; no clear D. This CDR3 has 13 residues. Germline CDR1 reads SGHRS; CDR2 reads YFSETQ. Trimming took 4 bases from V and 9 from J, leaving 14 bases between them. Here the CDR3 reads CASSPVGIGEQFF. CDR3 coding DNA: TGCGCCAGCAGCCCCGTGGGGATAGGTGAGCAGTTCTTC. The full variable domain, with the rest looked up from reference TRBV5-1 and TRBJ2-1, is KAGVTQTPRYLIKTRGQQVTLSCSPISGHRSVSWYQQTPGQGLQFLFEYFSETQRNKGNFPGRFSGRQFSNSRSEMNVSTLELGDSALYLCASSPVGIGEQFFGPGTRLTVL.

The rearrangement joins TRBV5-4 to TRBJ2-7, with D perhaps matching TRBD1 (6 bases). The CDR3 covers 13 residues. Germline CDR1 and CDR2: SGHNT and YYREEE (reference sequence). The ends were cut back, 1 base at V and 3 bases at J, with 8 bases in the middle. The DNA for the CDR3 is TGTGCCAGCAGCTTGCGAGGGGGCTACGAGCAGTACTTC. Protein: CASSLRGGYEQYF.

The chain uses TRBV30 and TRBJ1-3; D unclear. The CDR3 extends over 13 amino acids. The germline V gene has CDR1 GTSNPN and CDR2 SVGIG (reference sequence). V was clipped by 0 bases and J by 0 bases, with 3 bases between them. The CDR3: CAWSVGSGNTIYF. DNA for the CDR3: TGTGCCTGGAGTGTGGGCTCTGGAAACACCATATATTTT.

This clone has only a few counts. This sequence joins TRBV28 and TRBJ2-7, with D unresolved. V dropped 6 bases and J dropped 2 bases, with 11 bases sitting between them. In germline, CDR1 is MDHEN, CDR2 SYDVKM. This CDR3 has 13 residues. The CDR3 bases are TGTGCCAGCAGAAGCGATCGTCCCTACGAGCAGTACTTC. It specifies CASRSDRPYEQYF.

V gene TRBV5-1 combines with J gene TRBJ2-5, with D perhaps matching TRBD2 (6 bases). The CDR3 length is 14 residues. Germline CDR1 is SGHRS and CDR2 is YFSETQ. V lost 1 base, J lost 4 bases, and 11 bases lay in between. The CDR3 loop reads CASSLRRGGETQYF. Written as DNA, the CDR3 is TGCGCCAGCAGCTTGAGGAGGGGCGGAGAGACCCAGTACTTC.